These 26 T cell receptor beta chains share one sample of origin, sequenced in a study of T cells in localized non-small cell lung cancer. The table came from immunoSEQ multiplex PCR; TCRdb's copy has only in-frame clones and leaves some out. This table holds around 67,000 clones, 90% found once. The source was peripheral blood, collected before any cancer treatment. The receptors were gathered from a woman aged 40-69 years with stage I lung adenocarcinoma.

The chain joins TRBV5-1 to TRBJ2-3; D possibly corresponds to TRBD1 (6 bases). V lost 3 bases and J lost 2, with 10 bases in between. Germline V lookup: CDR1 SGHRS, CDR2 YFSETQ. The CDR3 covers 14 residues. The CDR3 coding sequence is TGCGCCAGCAGCTCACAGGGTTTCACAGATACGCAGTATTTT. Amino acid sequence: CASSSQGFTDTQYF.

V and J are TRBV18 and TRBJ2-5; no definite D call. With 3 bases removed from V and 5 bases from J, the gap between germline ends came to 13 bases. The germline CDR1 and CDR2 sequences are KGHSH and LQKENI. This CDR3 is built from 14 residues. The CDR3 DNA reads TGTGCCAGCTCACCGGTTTTGAGTTCTGAGACCCAGTACTTC. Translated, it gives CASSPVLSSETQYF.

Details on this clone: Other DNA sequences in this specimen translate into the identical CDR3. The chain has TRBV9 and TRBJ2-4; the D gene is possibly TRBD2 (6 bases). The V and J ends lost 3 bases and 5 bases respectively, with 18 bases between them. CDR1 and CDR2 from the germline V gene are SGDLS and YYNGEE. The CDR3 is 16 residues long. The CDR3 nucleotides are TGTGCCAGCAGCGGGGGTCTCGGGGGAGCGGAAAACATTCAGTACTTC. Protein sequence: CASSGGLGGAENIQYF.

The chain links TRBV7-9 to TRBJ2-1; 12 bases map to TRBD2. The CDR3 runs to 15 residues. Germline V CDR1 and CDR2: SEHNR, FQNEAQ (reference sequence). V was clipped by 4 bases and J by 9 bases; unmatched bases: 7. The CDR3 coding sequence is TGTGCCAGCAGCTCCCTAGCGGGAGGGCTGAGTGAGCAGTTCTTC. This codes for CASSSLAGGLSEQFF.

The J gene is TRBJ2-2, the V gene TRBV28; 12 bases are shared with TRBD2. V dropped 6 bases and J dropped 5; count of bases not matched to a gene: 7. CDR1 is MDHEN, CDR2 SYDVKM, per germline. The CDR3 consists of 16 residues. DNA for the CDR3: TGTGCCAGCAGATCCTCAGGACTAGCGGGGACCGGGGAGCTGTTTTTT. Protein sequence: CASRSSGLAGTGELFF.

This chain joins TRBV28 and TRBJ1-4; no firm D call. Germline CDR1 reads MDHEN; CDR2 reads SYDVKM. Trimming removed 6 bases from V and 4 bases from J, with 18 bases in between. The length of the CDR3 is 16 residues. CDR3 residues: CASSPPPRRRNEKLFF. CDR3 nucleotides: TGTGCCAGCAGCCCCCCTCCCCGAAGGCGTAATGAAAAACTGTTTTTT.

This rearrangement joins TRBV28 to TRBJ1-1, with 8 bases matching TRBD1. Germline lookup yields CDR1 MDHEN and CDR2 SYDVKM. The CDR3 totals 14 residues. Trimming cost V 5 bases and J 4 bases; bases outside gene matches: 6. CDR3 residues: CASSTGQEVTEAFF. DNA for the CDR3: TGTGCCAGCAGTACGGGACAGGAGGTCACTGAAGCTTTCTTT.

The J gene is TRBJ2-3, the V gene TRBV7-8; TRBD2 matches at 15 bases. CDR3 length: 17 amino acids. Germline V lookup: CDR1 SGHVS, CDR2 FQNEAQ. V lost 3 bases to trimming and J lost 3 bases; unmatched junction nucleotides: 4. CDR3 protein: CASSFLGLAGGTDTQYF. In DNA, the CDR3 is TGTGCCAGCAGCTTCCTTGGACTAGCGGGGGGGACAGATACGCAGTATTTT.

This chain links TRBV5-1 with TRBJ2-3; no clear D. The V end was cut by 5 bases, the J end by 2 bases, with 12 bases between. Germline CDR1 is SGHRS and CDR2 is YFSETQ. This CDR3 spans 14 amino acids. The CDR3 nucleotides read TGCGCCAGCAGTACCGCGAAATCCACAGATACGCAGTATTTT. Amino acid sequence: CASSTAKSTDTQYF.

The chain recombines TRBV2 with TRBJ1-2, with D perhaps TRBD1 (6 bases). Trimming shortened V by 3 bases and J by 5 bases, and 10 bases separated the two germline ends. Germline V gene lookup returns CDR1 SNHLY and CDR2 FYNNEI. The length of the CDR3 is 13 residues. This CDR3 reads CASSDPTGYGYTF. The CDR3 nucleotides are TGTGCCAGCAGTGACCCGACAGGTTATGGCTACACCTTC.

V is TRBV11-3 and J is TRBJ1-1; 11 nucleotides agree with TRBD1. CDR1 and CDR2 (germline): SGHNT, YENEEA. This CDR3 has 16 amino acids. The trim removed 5 bases at V and 7 bases at J, leaving 12 bases unmatched. CDR3 sequence reads: CASSGRDRGSPLEAFF. The CDR3 DNA sequence: TGTGCCAGCAGCGGCAGGGACAGGGGGTCTCCCCTTGAAGCTTTCTTT.

This chain connects TRBV27 to TRBJ1-2, with a possible D match to TRBD1 (5 bases). V was shortened by 5 bases and J by 4 bases, with 17 bases between the two germline ends. The CDR3 has 15 amino acids. Germline CDR1 and CDR2: MNHEY and SMNVEV (reference sequence). The CDR3 loop is CASSPPRANIYGYTF. The CDR3 bases are TGTGCCAGCAGTCCGCCCAGGGCGAACATCTATGGCTACACCTTC.

This sequence joins TRBV27 and TRBJ2-2, with D possibly matching TRBD1 (6 bases). This CDR3 has 14 residues. Germline lookup yields CDR1 MNHEY and CDR2 SMNVEV (reference sequence). V was pared by 5 bases and J by 3 bases, with 10 bases between. In DNA form, the CDR3 reads TGTGCCAGCAGTGCCAGGGGCCACACCGGGGAGCTGTTTTTT. Amino acid sequence: CASSARGHTGELFF.

The J gene is TRBJ1-5, the V gene TRBV7-3; a possible D gene is TRBD1 (6 bases). The V and J ends lost 6 bases and 3 bases respectively, with 9 bases between them. This CDR3 region has 13 residues. Germline V gives CDR1 SGHTA, CDR2 FQGTGA. CDR3 residues: CASRQGLNQPQHF. CDR3 DNA: TGTGCCAGCAGACAGGGCCTCAATCAGCCCCAGCATTTT.

CDR3 sequence (DNA): TGTGCCAGCAGCATAAAGCTACTAGCGGGAGGGGGCAATGAGCAGTTCTTC. Its protein product is CASSIKLLAGGGNEQFF. The rearrangement uses TRBV11-2 and TRBJ2-1, with 13 nucleotides matching TRBD2. Germline V lookup: CDR1 SGHAT, CDR2 FQNNGV. This CDR3 has 17 residues. Trimming removed 5 bases from V and 6 bases from J; junction bases left unmatched: 10.

The genes are TRBV11-1 and TRBJ1-3; D gene uncertain. V lost 4 bases, J lost 4 bases, and 11 bases lay in between. Germline-derived CDR1 and CDR2 are SGHAT and FQDESV (reference sequence). The CDR3 spans 14 residues. CDR3 protein: CASSSGLEGNTIYF. The CDR3 nucleotides read TGTGCCAGCAGCTCCGGACTGGAAGGAAACACCATATATTTT.

This clone showed up just a few times. The chain combines TRBV10-3 with TRBJ1-2; D might be TRBD1 (5 bases). The germline CDR1 and CDR2 sequences are ENHRY and SYGVKD. The CDR3 runs to 13 residues. V dropped 2 bases and J dropped 7 bases, with 11 bases sitting between them. This CDR3 is CAISERGEGGYTF. CDR3 in DNA: TGTGCCATCAGTGAGAGAGGGGAGGGTGGCTACACCTTC.

V is TRBV2 and J is TRBJ2-3; possible D gene TRBD2, 6 bases. The CDR3 contains 15 residues. CDR1 is SNHLY, CDR2 FYNNEI, per germline. V lost 3 bases, J lost 0 bases, and 10 bases lay in between. The CDR3 spells CASSDFAGSTDTQYF. DNA of the CDR3: TGTGCCAGCAGTGATTTCGCGGGAAGCACAGATACGCAGTATTTT. The full variable domain, with the rest looked up from reference TRBV2 and TRBJ2-3, is EPEVTQTPSHQVTQMGQEVILRCVPISNHLYFYWYRQILGQKVEFLVSFYNNEISEKSEIFDDQFSVERPDGSNFTLKIRSTKLEDSAMYFCASSDFAGSTDTQYFGPGTRLTVL.

The chain is built from TRBV15 and TRBJ2-3; D tentatively reads TRBD1 or TRBD2 (5 bases each). Trimming took off 0 bases at V and 2 bases at J, with 12 bases between the two ends. The CDR3 is 16 residues long. CDR1 is LNHNV and CDR2 is YYDKDF in the germline V gene (reference sequence). CDR3: CATSRDGNGATDTQYF. The CDR3 nucleotides are TGTGCCACCAGCAGAGACGGAAACGGGGCCACAGATACGCAGTATTTT.

The chain employs TRBV7-2 and TRBJ2-7; 7 bases align to TRBD1. The CDR3 runs to 16 residues. In germline, CDR1 is SGHTA, CDR2 FQGNSA. V lost 5 bases and J lost 2; bases outside the gene matches: 12. CDR3 region: CASSRTGQLSTYEQYF. The CDR3 DNA reads TGTGCCAGCAGCCGAACGGGACAGCTATCGACCTACGAGCAGTACTTC.

The table lists this clone with a count of one. The chain carries TRBV19 and TRBJ2-7, with D perhaps matching TRBD2 (5 bases). With 3 bases removed from V and 4 bases from J, the gap between germline ends came to 13 bases. The CDR3 loop spans 14 amino acids. The germline gives CDR1 LNHDA, CDR2 SQIVND (reference sequence). In DNA, the CDR3 is TGTGCCAGTAGTATTTCCGGGGAGAGGTACGAGCAGTACTTC. Amino acid sequence: CASSISGERYEQYF.

This clone was picked up a small number of times. The genes are TRBV2 and TRBJ1-6; 7 nucleotides agree with TRBD1. This CDR3 is built from 13 residues. V shed 7 bases, J shed 7 bases, and the junction held 4 bases outside the gene matches. Germline lookup yields CDR1 SNHLY and CDR2 FYNNEI. The CDR3 here is CASTGTENSPLHF. CDR3 coding DNA: TGTGCCAGCACCGGGACAGAGAATTCACCCCTCCACTTT.

The V gene is TRBV11-2, the J gene TRBJ2-5; D is unresolved. The germline V gene encodes CDR1 SGHAT and CDR2 FQNNGV. This CDR3 contains 12 residues. V was pared by 5 bases and J by 2 bases, with 6 bases between. The CDR3, as DNA: TGTGCCAGCAGCGCTTCGCAAGAGACCCAGTACTTC. This translates into CASSASQETQYF.

The V call is TRBV19, the J call TRBJ2-7; either TRBD1 or TRBD2 may fit D (5 bases each). This CDR3 region has 15 residues. V was clipped by 5 bases and J by 0 bases, with 14 bases between them. In germline, CDR1 is LNHDA, CDR2 SQIVND (reference sequence). This CDR3 reads CASSPGTGSSYEQYF. In DNA, the CDR3 is TGTGCCAGTAGTCCCGGGACGGGAAGCTCCTACGAGCAGTACTTC.

The chain is built from TRBV6-1 and TRBJ2-2; 7 bases map to TRBD2. With 6 bases clipped from V and 3 bases from J, the junction kept 4 bases outside the gene matches. There are 14 residues in the CDR3. Germline lookup yields CDR1 MNHNS and CDR2 SASEGT. The CDR3: CASRGLADTGELFF. Here the CDR3 DNA reads TGTGCCAGCAGAGGGCTAGCGGACACCGGGGAGCTGTTTTTT.

This rearrangement joins TRBV6-4 to TRBJ2-3; 9 bases are shared with TRBD1. CDR1 is MRHNA and CDR2 is SNTAGT in the germline V gene. There are 12 residues in the CDR3. V lost 2 bases and J lost 14; bases outside the gene matches: 5. This chain's CDR3 is CASSDNRGRLYF. For the CDR3, the DNA is TGTGCCAGCAGTGACAACAGGGGGCGACTGTATTTT.